This T cell receptor (beta chain) was identified in a study of control samples from healthy donors and cancer patients. Data came from immunoSEQ multiplex PCR; TCRdb stores just in-frame clones and leaves some out. The sample shows about 150,000 clones, 93% of them seen only once. The CDR3 runs 14 residues. From germline, CDR1 is LGHDT and CDR2 YNNKEL (reference sequence). The V end was cut by 7 bases, the J end by 4 bases, with 17 bases between. What was sequenced was blood. The clonotype was recovered from a man aged 50 to 59 in good health. This chain connects TRBV3-1 (or the pseudogene TRBV3-2) to TRBJ2-7, with D possibly matching TRBD2 (6 bases). The CDR3, as DNA: TGTGCCAGCACCCGAGCGGGCCCCTCGTACGAGCAGTACTTC. Its translation is CASTRAGPSYEQYF.